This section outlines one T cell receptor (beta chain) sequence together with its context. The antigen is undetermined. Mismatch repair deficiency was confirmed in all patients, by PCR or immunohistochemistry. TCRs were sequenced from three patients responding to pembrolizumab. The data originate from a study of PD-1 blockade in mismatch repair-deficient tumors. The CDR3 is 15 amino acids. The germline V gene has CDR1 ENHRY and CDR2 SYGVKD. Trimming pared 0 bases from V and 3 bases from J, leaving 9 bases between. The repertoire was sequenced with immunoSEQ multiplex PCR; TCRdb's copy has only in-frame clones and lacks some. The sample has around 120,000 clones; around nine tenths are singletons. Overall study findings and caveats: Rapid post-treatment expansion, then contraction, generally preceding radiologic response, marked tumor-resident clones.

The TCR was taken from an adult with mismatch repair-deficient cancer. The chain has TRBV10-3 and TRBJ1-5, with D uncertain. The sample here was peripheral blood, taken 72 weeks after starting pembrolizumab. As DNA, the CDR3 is TGTGCCATCAGTGAGTCGGTAGGTTTCAATCAGCCCCAGCATTTT. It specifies CAISESVGFNQPQHF.